This TCR beta chain appears in the sequencing data of a study of blood T cell repertoires in COVID-19. Study context: Material from acute and convalescent COVID-19 was sourced from the United States, Italy and Spain.

The germline V gene encodes CDR1 SGHRS and CDR2 YFSETQ. CDR3 length: 16 residues. Losses at the gene ends were 0 bases for V and 6 bases for J; bases not matched to a gene: 8. Profiling relied on immunoSEQ multiplex PCR, and the TCRdb table lists in-frame clones only, not all of them. The top ten hold around 2.4% of the sample, which has about 230,000 clones, 80% to 90% seen once. This clonotype was sampled from a man aged 35 to 55 who had recovered from COVID-19. The V gene is TRBV5-1, the J gene TRBJ2-7; 11 nucleotides agree with TRBD1. Sequenced input: peripheral blood. Here the CDR3 DNA reads TGCGCCAGCAGCTTGGTAGCTGGACAGGGGGCTACCGAGCAGTACTTC. This encodes CASSLVAGQGATEQYF.